The 25 T cell receptor beta chains listed next were all sequenced from one sample in a study of T cells after somatic rescue of genetic block. Clones were sequenced by immunoSEQ multiplex PCR, and TCRdb holds only the in-frame ones, with some missing. The sample carries over 95,000 clones, around nine tenths recorded once. Sequencing was done on a sample of peripheral blood mononuclear cells (PBMCs). These receptors were obtained from a woman in her late teens or twenties.

This clone was observed a single time. This chain links TRBV7-9 with TRBJ2-5; D possibly corresponds to TRBD2 (5 bases). The CDR3 consists of 14 residues. Trimming took off 1 base at V and 4 bases at J, with 10 bases between the two ends. The germline V gene has CDR1 SEHNR and CDR2 FQNEAQ (reference sequence). The CDR3 DNA sequence: TGTGCCAGCAGCTTAGGGAGCGGCGGAGAGACCCAGTACTTC. Protein sequence: CASSLGSGGETQYF.

The CDR3 region has the DNA TGTGCCAGCAGCTCCGGGACAGCAGATACGCAGTATTTT. Protein: CASSSGTADTQYF. V is TRBV9 and J is TRBJ2-3; 7 bases agree with TRBD1. Germline CDR1 SGDLS, CDR2 YYNGEE. V lost 4 bases and J lost 4; bases outside the gene matches: 3. The CDR3 has 13 amino acids.

The rearrangement uses TRBV6-5 and TRBJ1-5, with 10 bases aligning to TRBD1. The CDR3 extends over 16 amino acids. The J segment lost 6 bases and the V segment lost 2 bases, leaving 7 bases of the junction unmatched. The germline gives CDR1 MNHEY, CDR2 SVGAGI. The CDR3 sequence: CASSYKRTGGGQPQHF. The CDR3 DNA is TGTGCCAGCAGTTACAAAAGGACAGGGGGAGGTCAGCCCCAGCATTTT.

The chain recombines TRBV30 with TRBJ1-4, with D uncertain. In germline, CDR1 is GTSNPN, CDR2 SVGIG (reference sequence). The CDR3 has 12 amino acids. V was pared by 1 base and J by 8 bases, with 8 bases between. CDR3 in amino acids: CAWSGVAEKLFF. Written as DNA, the CDR3 is TGTGCCTGGAGTGGAGTTGCGGAAAAACTGTTTTTT. The full variable domain, rest sourced from reference TRBV30 and TRBJ1-4, is SQTIHQWPATLVQPVGSPLSLECTVEGTSNPNLYWYRQAAGRGLQLLFYSVGIGQISSEVPQNLSASRPQDRQFILSSKKLLLSDSGFYLCAWSGVAEKLFFGSGTQLSVL.

The chain is built from TRBV30 and TRBJ1-1; TRBD1 is a possible D gene (5 bases). The CDR3 length is 14 residues. Trimming cost V 2 bases and J 0 bases, with 10 bases left between them. Per the germline V gene, CDR1 is GTSNPN and CDR2 is SVGIG (reference sequence). The DNA for the CDR3 is TGTGCCTGGAGTTTGGGGCCTGTGAACACTGAAGCTTTCTTT. Translating gives CAWSLGPVNTEAFF.

This chain uses TRBV18 with TRBJ2-2, with D tentatively TRBD1 (6 bases). The ends were cut back, 0 bases at V and 2 bases at J, with 10 bases in the middle. Germline CDR1 KGHSH, CDR2 LQKENI. The CDR3 has 16 amino acids. The DNA for the CDR3 is TGTGCCAGCTCACCACCGAAAGGGACAAACACCGGGGAGCTGTTTTTT. Its protein is CASSPPKGTNTGELFF.

The chain links TRBV5-1 to TRBJ2-7; possibly TRBD1 or TRBD2 for D (5 bases each). The CDR3 consists of 15 residues. CDR1 and CDR2 (germline): SGHRS, YFSETQ. The V end lost 2 bases, the J end lost 2 bases, and 14 bases lay between the germline ends. The CDR3 region has the DNA TGCGCCAGCAGCTTTCTAGGGACCCCAGCCTACGAGCAGTACTTC. This sequence encodes CASSFLGTPAYEQYF.

This chain connects TRBV6-6 to TRBJ2-7; 12 bases are a match to TRBD1. Looked up from germline, CDR1 is MNHNY and CDR2 is SVGAGI (reference sequence). This CDR3 has 15 amino acids. Unmatched junction bases numbered 4, after V lost 2 bases and J lost 5 bases. The CDR3 is CASSYLGTGGDEQYF. CDR3 nucleotide sequence: TGTGCCAGCAGTTACCTCGGGACAGGGGGCGACGAGCAGTACTTC.

This chain joins TRBV5-1 and TRBJ2-3, with no clear D. The CDR3 is made up of 15 amino acids. V lost 0 bases and J lost 0, with 8 bases in between. Germline CDR1 reads SGHRS; CDR2 reads YFSETQ. The CDR3 nucleotides read TGCGCCAGCAGCTTGGCGAGCAGGAGCACAGATACGCAGTATTTT. Protein sequence: CASSLASRSTDTQYF.

The chain couples TRBV4-1 to TRBJ1-6; D perhaps matches TRBD1 (5 bases). Germline loops: CDR1 MGHRA, CDR2 YSYEKL. The CDR3 runs to 15 residues. Trimming pared 3 bases from V and 10 bases from J, leaving 16 bases between. CDR3 protein: CASSHKGTGGSPLHF. In nucleotides, the CDR3 is TGCGCCAGCAGCCACAAGGGAACAGGAGGATCACCCCTCCACTTT.

J is TRBJ2-5 and V is TRBV14; D not certain. Trimming took off 1 base at V and 4 bases at J, with 13 bases between the two ends. The length of the CDR3 is 15 residues. Germline CDR1 reads SGHDN; CDR2 reads FVKESK. CDR3 DNA: TGTGCCAGCAGCCAAGTGGTCGGCTCGGCAGAGACCCAGTACTTC. It codes for CASSQVVGSAETQYF.

Here the CDR3 DNA reads TGTGCCACCAGCAGAAACCCCGGCAGGCCCATTTATAGCAATCAGCCCCAGCATTTT. As protein: CATSRNPGRPIYSNQPQHF. The chain recombines TRBV15 with TRBJ1-5; D is undetermined. V was clipped by 2 bases and J by 0 bases, with 20 bases between them. The CDR3 runs to 19 residues. In germline, CDR1 is LNHNV, CDR2 YYDKDF (reference sequence).

The rearrangement uses TRBV28 and TRBJ1-5; tentatively, D is TRBD1 (5 bases). The CDR3 spans 15 residues. V was pared by 5 bases and J by 2 bases, with 13 bases between. Per germline, CDR1 MDHEN and CDR2 SYDVKM. The CDR3 DNA sequence: TGTGCCAGCAGTGGGGCTTGGGACGGCAATCAGCCCCAGCATTTT. Residues: CASSGAWDGNQPQHF.

In its sample, this clone was seen once. The J gene is TRBJ2-2, the V gene TRBV5-1, with D perhaps TRBD1 or TRBD2 (5 bases each). The CDR3 runs 16 residues. Trimming cost V 1 base and J 5 bases, with 15 bases left between them. Germline V gene sequence: CDR1 SGHRS, CDR2 YFSETQ. For the CDR3, the DNA is TGCGCCAGCAGCTTGATCCCGGGACCTGGGACCGGGGAGCTGTTTTTT. Translated: CASSLIPGPGTGELFF.

V is TRBV6-6 and J is TRBJ2-3, with D possibly being TRBD2 (5 bases). In germline, CDR1 is MNHNY, CDR2 SVGAGI (reference sequence). This CDR3 contains 15 residues. Trimming pared 5 bases from V and 1 base from J, leaving 13 bases between. The CDR3 coding sequence is TGTGCCAGCAGTGCGAGGGAGAAGGGCACAGATACGCAGTATTTT. Translated: CASSAREKGTDTQYF.

CDR3 in amino acids: CASGSGADWKNEKLFF. CDR3 coding DNA: TGCGCCAGTGGTTCCGGGGCCGATTGGAAAAATGAAAAACTGTTTTTT. This sequence joins TRBV5-1 and TRBJ1-4; D may be TRBD1 (5 bases). The germline V gene encodes CDR1 SGHRS and CDR2 YFSETQ. The V end lost 8 bases, the J end lost 5 bases, and 22 bases lay between the germline ends. The CDR3 sequence is 16 residues long. Drawing the rest from reference TRBV5-1 and TRBJ1-4, the complete variable domain is KAGVTQTPRYLIKTRGQQVTLSCSPISGHRSVSWYQQTPGQGLQFLFEYFSETQRNKGNFPGRFSGRQFSNSRSEMNVSTLELGDSALYLCASGSGADWKNEKLFFGSGTQLSVL.

The rearrangement links TRBV6-5 to TRBJ2-3; tentative D call: TRBD1 (6 bases). V was clipped by 7 bases and J by 2 bases, with 16 bases between them. Germline V gene sequence: CDR1 MNHEY, CDR2 SVGAGI. CDR3 length equals 15 residues. CDR3 bases: TGTGCCAGCACCCTGGGGGCAGGGATCACAGATACGCAGTATTTT. This gives the protein CASTLGAGITDTQYF.

This rearrangement joins TRBV6-6 to TRBJ2-2; a weak D match, TRBD1 (5 bases). V was pared by 9 bases and J by 0 bases, with 14 bases between. Germline values: CDR1 MNHNY, CDR2 SVGAGI (reference sequence). The CDR3 consists of 15 residues. The CDR3 DNA is TGTGCCAGTCTACAGGTTACATCGAACACCGGGGAGCTGTTTTTT. Its protein is CASLQVTSNTGELFF.

A word on this clone: This specimen includes other DNA sequences encoding the same CDR3. The chain has TRBV4-3 and TRBJ2-7; 13 bases are shared with TRBD2. This CDR3 comprises 15 residues. CDR1 is LGHNA, CDR2 YSLEER, per germline. V gave up 4 bases and J gave up 4 bases; unmatched junction bases: 4. CDR3 bases: TGCGCCAGCAGCCCTGGGACTAGCGGGGCGTACGAGCAGTACTTC. This sequence encodes CASSPGTSGAYEQYF.

The chain joins TRBV29-1 to TRBJ1-1; no clear D gene. This CDR3 spans 10 amino acids. The V end lost 3 bases, the J end lost 4 bases, and 3 bases lay between the germline ends. CDR1 is SQVTM and CDR2 is ANQGSEA in the germline V gene. CDR3 protein: CSVEATEAFF. CDR3 sequence (DNA): TGCAGCGTTGAGGCCACTGAAGCTTTCTTT.

V usage is TRBV5-1 and J usage is TRBJ2-3; 8 nucleotides line up with TRBD1. The CDR3 is 18 amino acids. The germline V gene has CDR1 SGHRS and CDR2 YFSETQ. J gave up 3 bases and V 4 bases, and 16 bases lay outside the gene matches. As DNA, the CDR3 is TGCGCCAGCAGCCCGAGCCCCCCGACAGGGGACGTTACAGATACGCAGTATTTT. It specifies CASSPSPPTGDVTDTQYF.

The gene calls are TRBV9 and TRBJ2-7; D remains ambiguous. This CDR3 has 15 amino acids. Germline assignment: CDR1 SGDLS and CDR2 YYNGEE. Trimming removed 2 bases from V and 5 bases from J, with 17 bases in between. The CDR3 sequence: CASSVGGPGFDEQYF. Written as DNA, the CDR3 is TGTGCCAGCAGCGTCGGTGGGCCCGGGTTCGACGAGCAGTACTTC.

The chain is built from TRBV11-3 and TRBJ2-1, with D uncertain. This CDR3 comprises 15 residues. V dropped 1 base and J dropped 6 bases, with 13 bases sitting between them. The V gene's germline CDR1 is SGHNT and CDR2 YENEEA. The CDR3, as DNA: TGTGCCAGCAGCTTAGCCCCCTTTACATTCAATGAGCAGTTCTTC. Protein sequence: CASSLAPFTFNEQFF.

The gene calls are TRBV6-6 and TRBJ1-5; D possibly corresponds to TRBD1 (5 bases). Deletions cut 2 bases from V and 5 bases from J, with 13 bases between. The germline CDR1 and CDR2 sequences are MNHNY and SVGAGI (reference sequence). The CDR3 has 15 amino acids. The CDR3 region has the DNA TGTGCCAGCAGTTACGGTGGGGGGGGACATCAGCCCCAGCATTTT. Translation: CASSYGGGGHQPQHF.

This rearrangement joins TRBV9 to TRBJ2-2; tentative D call: TRBD2 (6 bases). This CDR3 region has 15 residues. V was pared by 3 bases and J by 8 bases, with 17 bases between. Germline V gene lookup returns CDR1 SGDLS and CDR2 YYNGEE. This CDR3 reads CASSAAGKVGGELFF. CDR3 DNA: TGTGCCAGCAGCGCCGCGGGGAAGGTCGGAGGGGAGCTGTTTTTT.